The T cell receptor (beta chain) described here comes from a study of T cell responses to AZD1222 COVID-19 vaccine. TCRdb's copy holds only in-frame clones and misses some; the assay was immunoSEQ multiplex PCR. The top ten hold more than 1.3% of the sample, which has about 150,000 clones, roughly 90% seen once. Trimming removed 4 bases at V and 6 bases at J, with 15 bases between. The CDR3 is 14 amino acids. CDR1 is LNHDA, CDR2 SQIVND, per germline (reference sequence). As for this clone: Its antigen is currently unknown.

Study-level findings and limits: Nearly half of spike-specific TCRs reportedly target unmutated variant regions. Researchers took repertoire samples only after the peak T cell response had come.

The source material was peripheral blood, sampled 28 days after the second AZD1222 dose. The chain is built from TRBV19 and TRBJ1-2, with D perhaps matching TRBD1 (5 bases). This clonotype was obtained from an adult who received the AZD1222 COVID-19 vaccine. The CDR3 reads CASSTLGTRDGYTF. The CDR3 DNA follows: TGTGCCAGTAGTACCCTCGGGACGAGGGATGGCTACACCTTC.